This T cell receptor (beta chain) was recovered during a study of memory CD4+ T cells and cytomegalovirus serostatus. Trimming removed 4 bases from V and 0 bases from J, with 19 bases in between. This CDR3 contains 17 residues. Germline V lookup: CDR1 SQVTM, CDR2 ANQGSEA. Single viable CD3+CD4+CD8-CD45RO+ cells were sorted as the memory CD4+ T cells. Clones were sequenced by immunoSEQ multiplex PCR, and TCRdb holds only the in-frame ones, with some missing. The sample includes under 50,000 clones, roughly 74% of them seen just once. Sequences were obtained from memory CD4+ T cells from blood. The chain employs TRBV29-1 and TRBJ2-1; D might be TRBD1 (6 bases). The sequence came from an adult in good health and CMV-seropositive. CDR3 in amino acids: CSVGGPDIMGSYNEQFF. The CDR3 DNA reads as TGCAGCGTTGGGGGGCCGGACATTATGGGCTCCTACAATGAGCAGTTCTTC.